This record concerns one T cell receptor (beta chain) sequence. Antigen unknown. The protocol was immunoSEQ multiplex PCR, while the TCRdb copy is restricted to in-frame clones and leaves out a portion. The sample yields more than 65,000 clones, 80% to 90% seen once. Germline CDR1 MDHEN, CDR2 SYDVKM. The CDR3 is made up of 13 amino acids. Trimming pared 4 bases from V and 6 bases from J, leaving 10 bases between. Time point here: blood 2 weeks post-SBRT. Documented treatment: 15 Gy SBRT to primary tumor, nephrectomy 4 weeks later. Blood was sampled at baseline, 2 weeks and 4 weeks after SBRT. The tumor was a clear cell renal cell carcinoma. This entry comes from a study of radiation and T cells in renal cell carcinoma. The study, taken as a whole, reports: Pretreatment tumor biopsies were lacking, so baseline clonotypes are unknown. Top tumor clonotypes rose in blood 2 weeks post-radiation, then contracted.

The chain couples TRBV28 to TRBJ2-1; D not certain. The source is a woman between 50 and 59 years old with renal cell carcinoma. Here the sequenced sample was blood, taken from a patient whose treatment included radiotherapy and nephrectomy. Here the CDR3 DNA reads TGTGCCAGCAGTTCGACGGAGAGCAATGAGCAGTTCTTC. Translating gives CASSSTESNEQFF.